This TCR beta chain was recorded in a study of cytomegalovirus exposure and HLA in healthy donors. A remark on this clone: No antigen is known for it.

Vbeta (60) and Jbeta (13) primers were used in the PCR. Libraries were prepared by immunoSEQ multiplex PCR; TCRdb keeps only in-frame clonotypes and omits some of them. Altogether around 85,000 clones are present, approximately 69% being singletons, with the ten largest covering about 20%. The CDR3 length is 15 residues. With V trimmed by 5 bases and J by 7 bases, 8 bases remained unmatched. Germline V CDR1 and CDR2: SNHLY, FYNNEI. At sampling all donors were nominally healthy, likely with unrecorded immune exposures. Study-level points and caveats: The study listed 150 to 200 cytomegalovirus-associated TCR beta chains. CMV serostatus was the only immune exposure information that was available.

This chain connects TRBV2 to TRBJ2-2; 9 bases fit TRBD1. The sequence came from a man under 40 in good health and CMV-seropositive. Specimen: PBMCs. The CDR3 here is CASSPTGTGYGELFF. The CDR3 bases are TGTGCCAGCAGTCCAACCGGGACAGGGTACGGGGAGCTGTTTTTT.